Following are 18 T cell receptor beta chains from one sample sequenced in a study of OX40 agonist ivuxolimab in advanced cancers. The method was immunoSEQ multiplex PCR; TCRdb's version includes in-frame clones alone and lacks a portion of them. The sample contains approximately 78,000 clones, roughly 86% of which appear only once. Source: CD4+ or CD8+ T cells sorted from blood, taken in a trial of the OX40 agonist ivuxolimab. The receptors here all came from an adult with an advanced solid tumor such as melanoma, head and neck, liver or kidney cancer.

The V call is TRBV30, the J call TRBJ1-1; D uncertain. Trimming pared 5 bases from V and 5 bases from J, leaving 6 bases between. The CDR3 extends over 10 amino acids. Germline V gives CDR1 GTSNPN, CDR2 SVGIG (reference sequence). Here the CDR3 reads CAWGRTEAFF. The CDR3 DNA is TGTGCCTGGGGGCGGACTGAAGCTTTCTTT.

The rearrangement links TRBV5-1 to TRBJ2-2; TRBD1 matches at 8 bases. Germline-derived CDR1 and CDR2 are SGHRS and YFSETQ. V dropped 0 bases and J dropped 4; count of bases not matched to a gene: 8. The CDR3 has 17 residues. CDR3 sequence (DNA): TGCGCCAGCAGCTTGGAACCGGGACAGGCGGGCACCGGGGAGCTGTTTTTT. Translated: CASSLEPGQAGTGELFF.

The genes are TRBV5-5 and TRBJ2-3; 7 bases are shared with TRBD2. V was clipped by 4 bases and J by 6 bases; unmatched bases: 14. This CDR3 spans 16 amino acids. Germline CDR1 reads SGHKS; CDR2 reads YYEKEE (reference sequence). CDR3 in amino acids: CASSGPLWGAGDTQYF. The CDR3 coding sequence is TGTGCCAGCAGCGGTCCGCTTTGGGGAGCGGGGGATACGCAGTATTTT.

The rearrangement joins TRBV4-1 to TRBJ2-7; D is unclear. V was pared by 2 bases and J by 3 bases, with 14 bases between. CDR3 size: 15 residues. Germline V gene sequence: CDR1 MGHRA, CDR2 YSYEKL. As DNA, the CDR3 is TGCGCCAGCAGCCAATCGGTAGTTAATGGCTACGAGCAGTACTTC. This sequence encodes CASSQSVVNGYEQYF.

The chain has TRBV5-6 and TRBJ2-2, with 7 positions matching TRBD2. This CDR3 is 15 amino acids long. Germline assignment: CDR1 SGHDT and CDR2 YYEEEE. With V trimmed by 0 bases and J by 6 bases, 5 bases remained unmatched. CDR3 bases: TGTGCCAGCAGCTTGGCGGGGGGACTTCCCGGGGAGCTGTTTTTT. Translation: CASSLAGGLPGELFF.

V and J are TRBV29-1 and TRBJ2-3; 10 bases align to TRBD1. This CDR3 is built from 17 residues. The J segment lost 4 bases and the V segment lost 7 bases, leaving 17 bases of the junction unmatched. The germline V gene encodes CDR1 SQVTM and CDR2 ANQGSEA. The CDR3 coding sequence is TGCAGCGCAAATAATGGGGGGACAGGGGAAGGGGCAGATACGCAGTATTTT. It translates to CSANNGGTGEGADTQYF.

The J gene is TRBJ1-3, the V gene TRBV5-1; D ambiguous. Germline CDR1 reads SGHRS; CDR2 reads YFSETQ. The V end was cut by 4 bases, the J end by 4 bases, with 9 bases between. This CDR3 region has 13 residues. DNA for the CDR3: TGCGCCAGCAGCAGGGAATCCGGAAACACCATATATTTT. Its protein product is CASSRESGNTIYF.

This rearrangement joins TRBV27 to TRBJ1-5, with D possibly being TRBD1 (6 bases). The CDR3 runs to 17 residues. Trimming took off 1 base at V and 2 bases at J, with 15 bases between the two ends. Germline V gives CDR1 MNHEY, CDR2 SMNVEV (reference sequence). The chain's CDR3 is CASSLWAGVDRNQPQHF. CDR3 in DNA: TGTGCCAGCAGTTTATGGGCAGGGGTCGATCGCAATCAGCCCCAGCATTTT.

J is TRBJ2-1 and V is TRBV5-4; tentatively, D is TRBD1 (6 bases). V lost 3 bases to trimming and J lost 7 bases, with 11 bases between them. The V gene's germline CDR1 is SGHNT and CDR2 YYREEE (reference sequence). The CDR3 runs 13 residues. This CDR3 is CASSSADSNEQFF. For the CDR3, the DNA is TGTGCCAGCAGCTCGGCGGACAGTAATGAGCAGTTCTTC.

CDR3 sequence: CASSQEGTVGVFLTPNEKLFF. CDR3 sequence (DNA): TGCGCCAGCAGCCAAGAAGGGACGGTTGGGGTTTTCTTAACCCCTAATGAAAAACTGTTTTTT. The V gene is TRBV4-1, the J gene TRBJ1-4, with D perhaps TRBD1 (5 bases). Germline values: CDR1 MGHRA, CDR2 YSYEKL. The ends were cut back, 0 bases at V and 3 bases at J, with 26 bases in the middle. There are 21 residues in the CDR3.

Only one count was recorded for this clone. Distinct nucleotide sequences in the sample also encode this CDR3. The chain has TRBV20-1 and TRBJ1-1; D ambiguous. The V gene's germline CDR1 is DFQATT and CDR2 SNEGSKA (reference sequence). The CDR3 consists of 11 residues. The V gene lost 6 bases and the J gene lost 1 base, with 6 bases spanning the gap. Here the CDR3 reads CSARGNTEAFF. CDR3 in DNA: TGCAGTGCCCGGGGGAACACTGAAGCTTTCTTT.

This chain links TRBV6-6 with TRBJ1-2, with D hard to call. Trimming took off 0 bases at V and 12 bases at J, with 14 bases between the two ends. From germline, CDR1 is MNHNY and CDR2 SVGAGI (reference sequence). The CDR3 is 13 amino acids. CDR3 region: CASSYSAAVEHTF. The CDR3 DNA follows: TGTGCCAGCAGTTACTCGGCTGCCGTGGAACACACCTTC.

V gene TRBV7-2 combines with J gene TRBJ1-3; 11 bases are a match to TRBD1. After removal of 3 bases from V and 3 bases from J, the junction contained 1 base not matched to a gene. CDR1 is SGHTA and CDR2 is FQGNSA in the germline V gene. The CDR3 loop spans 15 amino acids. CDR3 nucleotides: TGTGCCAGCAGCTTGGGACAGGGGGGTGGAAACACCATATATTTT. It translates to CASSLGQGGGNTIYF.

This chain links TRBV7-2 with TRBJ2-1, with 9 bases matching TRBD1. V lost 8 bases, J lost 7 bases, and 3 bases stayed unmatched. The CDR3 totals 12 residues. In germline, CDR1 is SGHTA, CDR2 FQGNSA. Here the CDR3 DNA reads TGTGCCAGCTGCGACAGGGGGAATGAGCAGTTCTTC. Its protein product is CASCDRGNEQFF.

The chain uses TRBV5-6 and TRBJ2-7; D gene unclear. The germline gives CDR1 SGHDT, CDR2 YYEEEE. V shed 1 base and J shed 5 bases, with 4 bases lying between them. This CDR3 has 11 residues. CDR3 in DNA: TGTGCCAGCAGCTTGAGGGACGAGCAGTACTTC. This gives the protein CASSLRDEQYF. Full variable domain (outside the CDR3, taken from reference TRBV5-6 and TRBJ2-7): DAGVTQSPTHLIKTRGQQVTLRCSPKSGHDTVSWYQQALGQGPQFIFQYYEEEERQRGNFPDRFSGHQFPNYSSELNVNALLLGDSALYLCASSLRDEQYFGPGTRLTVT.

The gene calls are TRBV7-2 and TRBJ1-6; D is ambiguous. V was clipped by 4 bases and J by 0 bases, with 7 bases between them. CDR3 length: 15 amino acids. CDR1 and CDR2 (germline): SGHTA, FQGNSA. The CDR3 region is CASSYGISYNSPLHF. CDR3 nucleotides: TGTGCCAGCAGCTACGGCATCTCCTATAATTCACCCCTCCACTTT. The entire variable domain, with the rest obtained from reference TRBV7-2 and TRBJ1-6, is as follows: GAGVSQSPSNKVTEKGKDVELRCDPISGHTALYWYRQSLGQGLEFLIYFQGNSAPDKSGLPSDRFSAERTGGSVSTLTIQRTQQEDSAVYLCASSYGISYNSPLHFGNGTRLTVT.

J is TRBJ1-1 and V is TRBV7-9, with 7 nucleotides matching TRBD1. The V gene end was trimmed by 1 base and the J gene end by 0 bases; junction bases not matched to a gene: 2. The CDR3 is made up of 15 amino acids. Germline values: CDR1 SEHNR, CDR2 FQNEAQ (reference sequence). The CDR3 reads CASSLGQGLNTEAFF. The CDR3 nucleotides read TGTGCCAGCAGCTTAGGACAGGGTTTGAACACTGAAGCTTTCTTT.

The V and J genes are TRBV4-1 and TRBJ1-3; D unclear. Per germline, CDR1 MGHRA and CDR2 YSYEKL. The CDR3 contains 13 residues. V was clipped by 1 base and J by 4 bases, with 5 bases between them. CDR3 residues: CASSQAEGNTIYF. CDR3 DNA sequence: TGCGCCAGCAGCCAAGCGGAGGGAAACACCATATATTTT.